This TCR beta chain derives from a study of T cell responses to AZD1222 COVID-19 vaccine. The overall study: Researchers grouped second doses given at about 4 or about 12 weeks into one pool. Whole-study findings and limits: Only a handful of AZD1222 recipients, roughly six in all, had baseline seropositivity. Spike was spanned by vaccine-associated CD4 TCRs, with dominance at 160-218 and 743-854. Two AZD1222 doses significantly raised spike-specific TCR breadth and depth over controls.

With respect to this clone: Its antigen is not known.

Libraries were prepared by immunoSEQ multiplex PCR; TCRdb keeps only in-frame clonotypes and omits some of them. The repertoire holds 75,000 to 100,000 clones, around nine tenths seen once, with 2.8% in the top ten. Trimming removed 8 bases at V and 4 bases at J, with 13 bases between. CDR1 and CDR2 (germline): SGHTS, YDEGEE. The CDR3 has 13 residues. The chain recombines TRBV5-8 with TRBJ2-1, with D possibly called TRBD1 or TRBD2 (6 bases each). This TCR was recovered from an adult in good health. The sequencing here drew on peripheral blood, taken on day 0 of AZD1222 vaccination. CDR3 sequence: CARGGYPYNEQFF. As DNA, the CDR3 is TGTGCCAGAGGGGGGTACCCTTACAATGAGCAGTTCTTC.